Listed here are 10 T cell receptor beta chains from one sample, sequenced in a study of blood T cell repertoires in COVID-19. Only in-frame clones appear in the TCRdb table, and some are missing; sequencing was by immunoSEQ multiplex PCR. The data hold nearly 95,000 clones, with roughly 85% observed a single time. The source material was peripheral blood. The origin of the receptors is a human donor in a cohort sampled during active COVID-19.

Here the CDR3 reads CASSKQGSSYNEQFF. Written as DNA, the CDR3 is TGTGCCAGCAGCAAACAGGGAAGCTCCTACAATGAGCAGTTCTTC. The V and J genes are TRBV27 and TRBJ2-1; possibly TRBD1 for D (6 bases). Germline values: CDR1 MNHEY, CDR2 SMNVEV (reference sequence). This CDR3 has 15 residues. V lost 6 bases to trimming and J lost 0 bases, with 12 bases between them.

The V call is TRBV9, the J call TRBJ1-5; a weak D match, TRBD1 (5 bases). Trimming pared 2 bases from V and 4 bases from J, leaving 7 bases between. This CDR3 contains 13 residues. Germline CDR1 is SGDLS and CDR2 is YYNGEE. In DNA, the CDR3 is TGTGCCAGCAGCGTGGGGCAGAATCAGCCCCAGCATTTT. Amino acid sequence: CASSVGQNQPQHF.

This clone came up once. V and J are TRBV19 and TRBJ2-7; D is possibly TRBD1 (7 bases). V gave up 3 bases and J gave up 5 bases, with 17 bases separating them. This CDR3 has 15 amino acids. CDR1 and CDR2 from the germline V gene are LNHDA and SQIVND (reference sequence). The CDR3 protein is CASSIGGGLSHEQYF. The DNA for the CDR3 is TGTGCCAGTAGTATCGGAGGGGGCCTTTCCCACGAGCAGTACTTC.

This clone appeared a few times. This sequence joins TRBV27 and TRBJ1-1; 7 nucleotides align to TRBD1. CDR1 is MNHEY, CDR2 SMNVEV, per germline (reference sequence). V lost 6 bases and J lost 3; bases outside the gene matches: 7. The CDR3 covers 14 residues. This CDR3 is CASRTQGRYTEAFF. For the CDR3, the DNA is TGTGCCAGCAGAACACAGGGGAGGTACACTGAAGCTTTCTTT.

The chain uses TRBV7-8 and TRBJ1-2; TRBD1 agrees at 9 bases. The germline CDR1 and CDR2 sequences are SGHVS and FQNEAQ. CDR3 size: 15 residues. J gave up 8 bases and V 5 bases, and 12 bases lay outside the gene matches. The CDR3, as DNA: TGTGCCAGCAGCCCAACAGGGGGCGACTCTTGGGGCTACACCTTC. It codes for CASSPTGGDSWGYTF.

This sequence joins TRBV29-1 and TRBJ1-1; 11 positions agree with TRBD1. This CDR3 is 13 amino acids long. Unmatched junction bases numbered 2, after V lost 7 bases and J lost 1 base. Germline V gene lookup returns CDR1 SQVTM and CDR2 ANQGSEA. CDR3 DNA sequence: TGCAGCGCGGACAGGGGGCAGAACACTGAAGCTTTCTTT. Its translation is CSADRGQNTEAFF.

The chain joins TRBV19 to TRBJ2-7; 10 nucleotides line up with TRBD2. V shed 5 bases and J 4 bases; nucleotides not matched to a gene: 11. Germline V lookup: CDR1 LNHDA, CDR2 SQIVND (reference sequence). CDR3 length equals 16 residues. The CDR3 region has the DNA TGTGCCAGTAGTGCGACCGGGACTAGCGCAATGTACGAGCAGTACTTC. It specifies CASSATGTSAMYEQYF.

This clone has a single count. The J gene is TRBJ2-2, the V gene TRBV28, with 10 bases lining up with TRBD2. There are 16 residues in the CDR3. J lost 5 bases, V lost 2 bases, and 5 bases had no gene match. Germline-derived CDR1 and CDR2 are MDHEN and SYDVKM. The DNA of the CDR3 is TGTGCCAGCAGTTTAGCACTAGCGGGGCGGACCGGGGAGCTGTTTTTT. Protein: CASSLALAGRTGELFF.

The chain couples TRBV5-8 to TRBJ2-3; the D gene is possibly TRBD2 (5 bases). The V end was cut by 0 bases, the J end by 5 bases, with 7 bases between. CDR1 and CDR2 from the germline V gene are SGHTS and YDEGEE. The CDR3 loop spans 13 amino acids. The CDR3 loop reads CASSLAREDTQYF. The CDR3 DNA follows: TGTGCCAGCAGCTTGGCTCGGGAAGATACGCAGTATTTT.

This rearrangement joins TRBV5-6 to TRBJ2-7; 10 positions match TRBD1. CDR3 length equals 13 residues. CDR1 is SGHDT and CDR2 is YYEEEE in the germline V gene. V was pared by 3 bases and J by 5 bases, with 2 bases of the junction left unmatched. CDR3 in amino acids: CASSWGQGNEQYF. In DNA form, the CDR3 reads TGTGCCAGCAGCTGGGGACAGGGGAACGAGCAGTACTTC.